The rows below give T cell receptor beta chains drawn from one sample of a study of cytomegalovirus exposure and HLA in healthy donors. This table comes from immunoSEQ multiplex PCR, and its TCRdb copy is limited to in-frame clones, with some not included. The sample includes 100,000 to 120,000 clones, roughly 80% of them seen just once. The sample comprised PBMCs. These receptors were collected from a man aged 25-45 years in good health and CMV-seropositive. The CDR3 runs from the conserved cysteine through the conserved F or W. A D gene is named only where the DNA matches it firmly. A clone size is listed for some rows: how often the clone was seen (once, few, many), or a class if it is expanded.

>TRBJ2-3|.|TRBV5-8|.
TGTGCCAGCAGCTTGGGACAGTTCACAGATACGCAGTATTTT
CASSLGQFTDTQYF
>TRBJ1-1|.|TRBV10-3|.
TGTGCCATCAGTGCCTTGGACTCTGAAGCTTTCTTT
CAISALDSEAFF
>TRBJ2-3|.|TRBV19|TRBD1
TGTGCCAGTAGTTCCGGGACAGGACCAGATACGCAGTATTTT
CASSSGTGPDTQYF
>TRBJ2-2|few|TRBV11-3|TRBD2
TGTGCCAGCAGCCGGACTAGCGTGACGGGAAACACCGGGGAGCTGTTTTTT
CASSRTSVTGNTGELFF
>TRBJ2-7|.|TRBV19|TRBD2
TGTGCCAGTAGTATCACTAGCGGGAAATCCTACGAGCAGTACTTC
CASSITSGKSYEQYF
>TRBJ2-2|.|TRBV11-1|.
TGTGCCAGCAGCTTATCAGATTTAGAGGCCGGGGAGCTGTTTTTT
CASSLSDLEAGELFF
>TRBJ2-7|.|TRBV19|.
TGTGCCAGTAGTATGCGCGACAGCTACGAGCAGTACTTC
CASSMRDSYEQYF
>TRBJ2-7|.|TRBV25-1|TRBD1
TGTGCCAGCTCTATCGACAGGGGCAACTCCTACGAGCAGTACTTC
CASSIDRGNSYEQYF
>TRBJ2-7|.|TRBV7-2|.
TGTGCCAGCAGCTTAGCCGGCGGGCCCAGCGAGCAGTACTTC
CASSLAGGPSEQYF
>TRBJ1-4|.|TRBV5-1|.
TGCGCCAGCAGCGTAACCCACGCGGGGGATGAAAAACTGTTTTTT
CASSVTHAGDEKLFF
>TRBJ2-1|few|TRBV4-2|TRBD2
TGTGCCAGCAGCCCCGGACTAGCGGGTGTAGTGGTGTCCTACAATGAGCAGTTCTTC
CASSPGLAGVVVSYNEQFF
>TRBJ2-1|.|TRBV10-3|.
TGTGCCATCAGTGAGCGGTCATACAATGAGCAGTTCTTC
CAISERSYNEQFF
>TRBJ2-7|.|TRBV5-1|TRBD2
TGCGCCAGCAGCTTGGATACTAGCGGGGGCGAGCAGTACTTC
CASSLDTSGGEQYF
>TRBJ2-7|.|TRBV10-2|TRBD1
TGCGCCAGCAGGGACAGGGGGCCCTACGAGCAGTACTTC
CASRDRGPYEQYF
>TRBJ1-5|.|TRBV9|TRBD1
TGTGCCAGCAGCTCAGGGGGCCCCGGGGGTCAGCCCCAGCATTTT
CASSSGGPGGQPQHF
>TRBJ1-1|.|TRBV15|TRBD1
TGTGCCACCAGCAGAGATAGGAGGGGGCTCCCTGAAGCTTTCTTT
CATSRDRRGLPEAFF
>TRBJ2-7|many|TRBV10-2|TRBD1
TGCGCCAGCAAAGGGACAGGGACCTTTTCTTCCTACGAGCAGTACTTC
CASKGTGTFSSYEQYF
>TRBJ2-7|.|TRBV6-1|.
TGTGCCAGCAGTGAAATGGTACAGGAGCAGTACTTC
CASSEMVQEQYF
>TRBJ1-3|few|TRBV19|TRBD1
TGTGCCAGTAGAAAACAGGGGATCTCTGGAAACACCATATATTTT
CASRKQGISGNTIYF
>TRBJ1-2|.|TRBV7-3|.
TGTGCCAGCAGCAAAGCCCAGGGTTATGGCTACACCTTC
CASSKAQGYGYTF
>TRBJ2-3|once|TRBV4-2|.
TGTGCCAGCAGTCAGACACACGCTATCACAGATACGCAGTATTTT
CASSQTHAITDTQYF
>TRBJ1-4|few|TRBV9|TRBD1
TGTGCCAGCAGCGAGGGACAGGGTTGGGAAAAAAAACTGTTTTTT
CASSEGQGWEKKLFF
>TRBJ2-6|.|TRBV25-1|.
TGTGCCAGCAGTGAATTGGAGACGGGGGCCAACGTCCTGACTTTC
CASSELETGANVLTF
>TRBJ2-3|.|TRBV5-1|TRBD2
TGCGCCAGCAGCTTAGCCTCTAGCGGGGGGGATACGCAGTATTTT
CASSLASSGGDTQYF
>TRBJ2-1|once|TRBV6-6|TRBD2
TGTGCCAGCAGCAGACTAGCGGGGGGGCCTCTCGGTGAGCAGTTCTTC
CASSRLAGGPLGEQFF
>TRBJ1-5|.|TRBV10-1|.
TGCGCCAGCAGTGATGGGGCCGGGCAGCCCCAGCATTTT
CASSDGAGQPQHF
>TRBJ1-1|once|TRBV7-3|.
TGTGCCAGCAGCTTAGACCCAGAGGCGGAAGCTTTCTTT
CASSLDPEAEAFF
>TRBJ1-3|.|TRBV9|.
TGTGCCAGCAGCCCGGACAGTTTCTCTGGAAACACCATATATTTT
CASSPDSFSGNTIYF
>TRBJ1-5|.|TRBV19|TRBD1
TGTGCCATCGGGACAGGGGGCGTTCAGCCCCAGCATTTT
CAIGTGGVQPQHF
>TRBJ1-1|once|TRBV7-8|.
TGTGCCAGCAGCTTAGCCCGCGGTACGAACACTGAAGCTTTCTTT
CASSLARGTNTEAFF
>TRBJ2-3|.|TRBV28|.
TGTGCCAGCAGTGGACACCCCGGAGATACGCAGTATTTT
CASSGHPGDTQYF
>TRBJ1-2|.|TRBV7-9|.
TGTGCCAGCAGCCTGTCGTTCGATTTAAGAGATGGCTACACCTTC
CASSLSFDLRDGYTF
>TRBJ1-2|.|TRBV5-4|.
TGTGCCAGCAGCTTGTGGCCAGGGGATTGTGGCTACACCTTC
CASSLWPGDCGYTF
>TRBJ2-2|.|TRBV7-9|TRBD2
TGTGCCAGCAGCTCGAGACCGGGACTAGCGGGGGAAAACACCGGGGAGCTGTTTTTT
CASSSRPGLAGENTGELFF
>TRBJ2-3|.|TRBV6-1|.
TGTGCCAGCTTTAGCCGGCTAGATACGCAGTATTTT
CASFSRLDTQYF
>TRBJ1-2|.|TRBV27|.
TGTGCCAGCAGCGGGACTTACGATGGCTACACCTTC
CASSGTYDGYTF
>TRBJ1-5|.|TRBV4-1|.
TGCGCCAGCAGCCAGGACCAGGGGTACAATCAGCCCCAGCATTTT
CASSQDQGYNQPQHF
>TRBJ2-7|.|TRBV7-9|TRBD1
TGTGCCAGCAGCCAGACAGGGGGATCCTACGAGCAGTACTTC
CASSQTGGSYEQYF
>TRBJ2-1|.|TRBV6-1|TRBD2
TGTGCCAGCAGGGAAACTAGCGGGGGATCGGATGAGCAGTTCTTC
CASRETSGGSDEQFF
>TRBJ1-1|few|TRBV10-2|TRBD1
TGCGCCAGCAGCCCACAGGGGGAGATGGAGGAAGCTTTCTTT
CASSPQGEMEEAFF
>TRBJ1-4|.|TRBV9|TRBD1
TGTGCCAGCAGCGACTCCAGGGCGGGGACAGGCTACGGAAAACTGTTTTTT
CASSDSRAGTGYGKLFF
>TRBJ1-1|.|TRBV7-2|.
TGTGCCAGCAGCCCGGGGGGAGGGAGGAACACTGAAGCTTTCTTT
CASSPGGGRNTEAFF
>TRBJ2-5|.|TRBV7-2|TRBD1
TGTGCCAGCAGCTTAGACCCGGGACAGGGACAAGAGACCCAGTACTTC
CASSLDPGQGQETQYF
>TRBJ1-5|few|TRBV7-2|TRBD1
TGTGCCAGCACCCCGGGGACAGGGGACGAGCCCCAGCATTTT
CASTPGTGDEPQHF
>TRBJ2-1|once|TRBV4-1|TRBD1
TGCGCCAGCAGAGCCCAGGGGGTTATCTACAATGAGCAGTTCTTC
CASRAQGVIYNEQFF
>TRBJ2-7|.|TRBV2|.
TGTGCCAGCAGACTAGCCCATTTCTCCTACGAGCAGTACTTC
CASRLAHFSYEQYF
>TRBJ2-1|.|TRBV11-2|.
TGTGCCAGCAGCAAAAGTCGGACAGCAAAGCAGTTCTTC
CASSKSRTAKQFF
>TRBJ1-2|once|TRBV27|TRBD1
TGTGCCAGCAGTGCCGGGACAGGGGTTGGCTACACCTTC
CASSAGTGVGYTF
>TRBJ2-1|.|TRBV19|.
TGTGCCAGTAGTGTGACGGGTACTAACTACAATGAGCAGTTCTTC
CASSVTGTNYNEQFF
>TRBJ1-1|.|TRBV5-6|TRBD1
TGTGCCAGCAGCTCCGGACAGGGCAGGACGAACACTGAAGCTTTCTTT
CASSSGQGRTNTEAFF
>TRBJ2-1|.|TRBV15|TRBD2
TGTGCCACCTCACTAGCGGGGGGAACCAATGAGCAGTTCTTC
CATSLAGGTNEQFF
>TRBJ2-1|.|TRBV5-4|TRBD1
TGTGCCAGCAGCCGGACAGGGGCTGAGCAGTTCTTC
CASSRTGAEQFF
>TRBJ2-7|.|TRBV6-5|TRBD1
TGTGCCAGCAAGCGGGACAGGGGCCACGAGCAGTACTTC
CASKRDRGHEQYF
>TRBJ2-2|.|TRBV7-9|.
TGTGCCAGCAGCCCCGCGGACAGTAACACCGGGGAGCTGTTTTTT
CASSPADSNTGELFF